This T cell receptor beta chain comes out of a study of CD8 T cell repertoires and HIV-1 epitope variants. Overall study context: Cultures ran 10 days, with IL-2, IL-7 and IL-15 added on days 3 and 7. Study-wide results and limits: This assay reports beta chains of antigen-expanded cells, not T cell function. No clonotypes responded to the TAALDMSHF plasma variant; several recognized KF9, one HW9.

In this sample, this clone turned up a few times. What it binds is not known. Measured with immunoSEQ multiplex PCR; TCRdb has only the in-frame clones, and not every one. The sample lists 2,000 to 3,000 clones, around two thirds occurring once. V was cut by 5 bases and J by 0 bases, with 10 bases left in between. This CDR3 contains 15 residues. In germline, CDR1 is SEHNR, CDR2 FQNEAQ (reference sequence). The sequenced material came from cultured CD8+ T cells derived from PBMCs. The receptor's source is a male donor with HIV. The chain is built from TRBV7-9 and TRBJ2-2, with D unresolved. The CDR3 region has the DNA TGTGCCAGCAGCCCAGCAGAAGCGAACACCGGGGAGCTGTTTTTT. Its translation: CASSPAEANTGELFF.